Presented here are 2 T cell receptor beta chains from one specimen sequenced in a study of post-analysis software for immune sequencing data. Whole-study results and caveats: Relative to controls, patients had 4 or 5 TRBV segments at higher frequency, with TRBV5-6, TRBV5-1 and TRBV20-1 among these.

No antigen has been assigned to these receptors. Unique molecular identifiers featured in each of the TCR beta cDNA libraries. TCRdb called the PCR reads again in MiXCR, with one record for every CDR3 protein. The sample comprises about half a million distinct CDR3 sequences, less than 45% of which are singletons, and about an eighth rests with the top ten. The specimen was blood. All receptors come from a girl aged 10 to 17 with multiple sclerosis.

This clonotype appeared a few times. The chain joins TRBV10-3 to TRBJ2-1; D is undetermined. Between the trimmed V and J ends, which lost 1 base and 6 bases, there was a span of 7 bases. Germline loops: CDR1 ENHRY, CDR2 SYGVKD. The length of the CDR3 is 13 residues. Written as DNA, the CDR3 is TGTGCCATCAGTGAGTATGTCGGCAATGAGCAGTTCTTC. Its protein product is CAISEYVGNEQFF.

CDR3 loop: CASSLARDPIYEQYF. The CDR3, as DNA: TGTGCCAGCAGCTTAGCCCGAGACCCGATCTACGAGCAGTACTTC. V and J are TRBV7-9 and TRBJ2-7; D unresolved. CDR3 length: 15 residues. The germline V gene has CDR1 SEHNR and CDR2 FQNEAQ (reference sequence). Trimming removed 0 bases from V and 3 bases from J, with 12 bases in between.